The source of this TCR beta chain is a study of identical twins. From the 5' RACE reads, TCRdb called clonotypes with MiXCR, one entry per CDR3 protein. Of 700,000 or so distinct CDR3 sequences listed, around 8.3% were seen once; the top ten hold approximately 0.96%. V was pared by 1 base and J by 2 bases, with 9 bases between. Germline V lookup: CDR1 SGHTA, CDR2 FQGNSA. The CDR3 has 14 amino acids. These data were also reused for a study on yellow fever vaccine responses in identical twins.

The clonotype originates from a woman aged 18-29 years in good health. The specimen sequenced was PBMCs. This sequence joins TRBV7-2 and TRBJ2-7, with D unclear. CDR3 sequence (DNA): TGTGCCAGCAGCTTAGTAGCCACGGCCTACGAGCAGTACTTC. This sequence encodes CASSLVATAYEQYF.